What follows are 22 T cell receptor beta chains derived from one specimen sequenced in a study of persistence of HIV-infected CD4 T cells. Sequencing used immunoSEQ version 4 in survey mode. The repertoire was sequenced with immunoSEQ multiplex PCR; TCRdb's copy has only in-frame clones and lacks some. This table has some 13,000 clones, roughly 66% appearing once. An overlapping HIV-1 Gag peptide pool stimulated these cells at 0.95 to 1 ug/peptide/mL. Responding CD4+ T cells were sorted by upregulation of both CD40 ligand and CD69. Antigens for these TCRs are unknown. The sequences come from CD4+ T cells sorted from PBMCs after roughly 18-hour stimulation, collected from a patient who received antiretroviral therapy. The receptors originated from an adult man with HIV who was CMV-seropositive.

The rearrangement uses TRBV12-3 or TRBV12-4 and TRBJ1-2; D unclear. The germline V and J ends were trimmed by 3 bases and 3 bases, with 8 bases remaining between them. The CDR3 is 13 amino acids. The CDR3 region is CASSLNGYYGYTF. The CDR3 DNA reads as TGTGCCAGCAGTTTGAACGGGTACTATGGCTACACCTTC.

This chain uses TRBV6-5 with TRBJ1-4; the D gene is possibly TRBD1 (5 bases). Germline CDR1 reads MNHEY; CDR2 reads SVGAGI. V shed 2 bases and J shed 4 bases, with 11 bases lying between them. This CDR3 comprises 15 residues. The CDR3 DNA is TGTGCCAGCAGTTACCAGGGAGAAGTTAATGAAAAACTGTTTTTT. This sequence encodes CASSYQGEVNEKLFF.

This clone was counted only a few times. This chain's CDR3 is CASSIDLQGGGQFF. CDR3 DNA sequence: TGTGCCAGTAGTATAGATCTACAGGGAGGCGGGCAGTTCTTC. V and J are TRBV19 and TRBJ2-1; D is tentatively TRBD1 or TRBD2 (6 bases each). Per the germline V gene, CDR1 is LNHDA and CDR2 is SQIVND (reference sequence). V was shortened by 0 bases and J by 12 bases, with 15 bases between the two germline ends. This CDR3 comprises 14 residues. The full variable domain, its missing parts supplied by reference TRBV19 and TRBJ2-1, is DGGITQSPKYLFRKEGQNVTLSCEQNLNHDAMYWYRQDPGQGLRLIYYSQIVNDFQKGDIAEGYSVSREKKESFPLTVTSAQKNPTAFYLCASSIDLQGGGQFFGPGTRLTVL.

The chain links TRBV28 to TRBJ2-7, with TRBD1 matching 10 bases. From germline, CDR1 is MDHEN and CDR2 SYDVKM. The CDR3 extends over 15 amino acids. J lost 7 bases, V lost 5 bases, and 11 bases had no gene match. CDR3 loop: CASSVPGQGKREQYF. For the CDR3, the DNA is TGTGCCAGCAGTGTTCCGGGACAGGGGAAACGGGAGCAGTACTTC.

V is TRBV30 and J is TRBJ1-5; possibly TRBD1 for D (5 bases). Germline V CDR1 and CDR2: GTSNPN, SVGIG (reference sequence). Trimming removed 1 base from V and 3 bases from J, with 7 bases in between. The CDR3 covers 13 residues. CDR3 region: CAWSGQINQPQHF. CDR3 sequence (DNA): TGTGCCTGGAGTGGACAGATCAATCAGCCCCAGCATTTT.

V is TRBV5-1 and J is TRBJ2-2, with 11 nucleotides matching TRBD2. The CDR3 runs 15 residues. From germline, CDR1 is SGHRS and CDR2 YFSETQ. Trimming took 3 bases from V and 4 from J; bases not matched to a gene: 2. CDR3 in DNA: TGCGCCAGCAGCTCTCTAGCGGGGGGCACCGGGGAGCTGTTTTTT. Translated, it gives CASSSLAGGTGELFF.

J is TRBJ1-2 and V is TRBV4-3, with D possibly matching TRBD1 (6 bases). V was pared by 1 base and J by 0 bases, with 15 bases between. Germline CDR1 is LGHNA and CDR2 is YSLEER. The CDR3 runs 17 residues. The CDR3 here is CASSQGTDSRANYGYTF. The CDR3, as DNA: TGCGCCAGCAGCCAAGGGACAGACTCCAGAGCTAACTATGGCTACACCTTC.

The chain carries TRBV4-3 and TRBJ1-2; 7 nucleotides agree with TRBD1. The V gene end was trimmed by 0 bases and the J gene end by 6 bases; junction bases not matched to a gene: 7. The CDR3 spans 15 residues. The V gene's germline CDR1 is LGHNA and CDR2 YSLEER. As DNA, the CDR3 is TGCGCCAGCAGCCAAGATCAGACAGGGAGGAATGGCTACACCTTC. It specifies CASSQDQTGRNGYTF.

In its sample, this clone ranks as medium-sized. The gene calls are TRBV2 and TRBJ1-6, with D hard to call. Germline CDR1 reads SNHLY; CDR2 reads FYNNEI. V was pared by 2 bases and J by 5 bases, with 10 bases between. The CDR3 covers 15 residues. The DNA of the CDR3 is TGTGCCAGCAGTGAATACCGGGCGGATAATTCACCCCTCCACTTT. Translation gives CASSEYRADNSPLHF.

Of note for this clone: An end of the junction differs from the germline gene, which may be a read error. V gene TRBV30 combines with J gene TRBJ1-1; 11 bases agree with TRBD1. Looked up from germline, CDR1 is GTSNPN and CDR2 is SVGIG (reference sequence). This CDR3 is 11 amino acids long. The CDR3 reads CAWNGQGAPAF. Here the CDR3 DNA reads TGTGCCTGGAACGGACAGGGGGCACCAGCGTTT.

The chain uses TRBV23-1 and TRBJ1-4; the D gene is possibly TRBD1 (5 bases). TRBV23-1 is annotated as an ORF whose role is uncertain. CDR3 length equals 10 residues. V was pared by 8 bases and J by 8 bases, with 6 bases between. The CDR3 here is CASGGEKLFF. DNA for the CDR3: TGCGCCAGCGGGGGGGAAAAACTGTTTTTT.

The chain couples TRBV11-2 to TRBJ1-1, with 10 bases fitting TRBD1. Germline lookup yields CDR1 SGHAT and CDR2 FQNNGV. J gave up 6 bases and V 3 bases, and 1 base lay outside the gene matches. The CDR3 consists of 13 residues. CDR3 amino acids: CASSFGQGAEAFF. The CDR3 region has the DNA TGTGCCAGCAGCTTTGGACAGGGGGCTGAAGCTTTCTTT.

The chain is built from TRBV6-5 and TRBJ1-2, with a weak D call TRBD1 (5 bases). CDR3 length: 14 residues. Trimming removed 2 bases from V and 6 bases from J, with 13 bases in between. The germline V gene encodes CDR1 MNHEY and CDR2 SVGAGI. Here the CDR3 DNA reads TGTGCCAGCAGTTACGGGGACGGCCCCAATGGCTACACCTTC. Translating it yields CASSYGDGPNGYTF.

The sample holds a few counts of this clone. V gene TRBV10-3 combines with J gene TRBJ2-7; 7 bases match TRBD1. V lost 6 bases and J lost 2; bases outside the gene matches: 10. The germline CDR1 and CDR2 sequences are ENHRY and SYGVKD. The CDR3 is 15 residues long. In DNA form, the CDR3 reads TGTGCCATCAGCCTCAGGGACAGTCTAGCCTACGAGCAGTACTTC. It translates to CAISLRDSLAYEQYF.

The chain uses TRBV9 and TRBJ1-2; D is undetermined. This CDR3 region has 13 residues. Germline CDR1 reads SGDLS; CDR2 reads YYNGEE. V gave up 0 bases and J gave up 4 bases, with 7 bases separating them. The CDR3 loop reads CASSVVRGYGYTF. CDR3 nucleotide sequence: TGTGCCAGCAGCGTAGTCCGGGGCTATGGCTACACCTTC.

A single count supports this clone. The chain employs TRBV30 and TRBJ1-1; tentatively, D is TRBD1 (6 bases). CDR3 length equals 13 residues. V dropped 3 bases and J dropped 6 bases, with 14 bases sitting between them. The germline V gene has CDR1 GTSNPN and CDR2 SVGIG (reference sequence). The CDR3 region has the DNA TGTGCCTGGAGCGACTCCGGGACATCTGAAGCTTTCTTT. Protein: CAWSDSGTSEAFF. The complete variable domain, with remaining parts taken from reference TRBV30 and TRBJ1-1, reads SQTIHQWPATLVQPVGSPLSLECTVEGTSNPNLYWYRQAAGRGLQLLFYSVGIGQISSEVPQNLSASRPQDRQFILSSKKLLLSDSGFYLCAWSDSGTSEAFFGQGTRLTVV.

V gene TRBV5-4 combines with J gene TRBJ2-3; D unclear. The CDR3 is 14 amino acids. The germline V and J ends were trimmed by 4 bases and 5 bases, with 14 bases remaining between them. The V gene's germline CDR1 is SGHNT and CDR2 YYREEE (reference sequence). The CDR3 DNA is TGTGCCAGCAGCCCCGACCCCCGGCAAGATACGCAGTATTTT. It is translated as CASSPDPRQDTQYF.

This rearrangement joins TRBV7-5 to TRBJ1-1; TRBD1 was called by the table and not checked on the DNA. TRBV7-5 is a documented pseudogene. The CDR3 consists of 18 residues. CDR3 protein: CVRIQKLGQGLLNTEAFF. As DNA, the CDR3 is TGTGTCAGGATCCAGAAGTTGGGACAGGGGTTACTGAACACTGAAGCTTTCTTT.

V and J are TRBV6-2 or TRBV6-3 and TRBJ2-3; 8 nucleotides align to TRBD2. Germline-derived CDR1 and CDR2 are MNHEY and SVGEGT. V lost 6 bases and J lost 1; bases outside the gene matches: 6. The CDR3 covers 15 residues. The CDR3 is CASSPGGGGTDTQYF. For the CDR3, the DNA is TGTGCCAGCAGCCCCGGGGGGGGTGGCACAGATACGCAGTATTTT.

This chain connects TRBV7-3 to TRBJ1-5; the D is unclear. V lost 2 bases to trimming and J lost 0 bases, with 2 bases between them. This CDR3 contains 13 residues. Looked up from germline, CDR1 is SGHTA and CDR2 is FQGTGA. CDR3 coding DNA: TGTGCCAGCAGCTTAGATAGCAATCAGCCCCAGCATTTT. Translated: CASSLDSNQPQHF.

This sequence joins TRBV18 and TRBJ1-1; no clear D. CDR1 is KGHSH, CDR2 LQKENI, per germline. V lost 6 bases and J 1 base, leaving 9 bases between the germline ends. The CDR3 extends over 13 amino acids. CDR3 loop: CASSDGWNTEAFF. DNA of the CDR3: TGTGCCAGCTCGGACGGTTGGAACACTGAAGCTTTCTTT.

This clone appeared a few times. The chain combines TRBV6-2 or TRBV6-3 with TRBJ2-5, with 12 bases lining up with TRBD2. Looked up from germline, CDR1 is MNHEY and CDR2 is SVGEGT. J gave up 4 bases and V 0 bases, and 9 bases lay outside the gene matches. CDR3 size: 18 residues. The CDR3 bases are TGTGCCAGCAGTTACTCGAGGCCTAGCGGGAGGGCCGGAGAGACCCAGTACTTC. It is translated as CASSYSRPSGRAGETQYF.